Below, 17 T cell receptor beta chains from the same sample are listed, as sequenced in a study of blood T cell repertoires in COVID-19. Assay used: immunoSEQ multiplex PCR; TCRdb lists only in-frame clones, some missing. The table records over 85,000 clones, around 87% of them present only once. Material for sequencing was peripheral blood. Source of these receptors: a human donor in a cohort sampled during active COVID-19.

CDR3 DNA sequence: TGTGCCAGTAGGACGGACACCTACGAGCAGTACTTC. It codes for CASRTDTYEQYF. The chain has TRBV19 and TRBJ2-7; D might be TRBD1 (5 bases). Germline CDR1 is LNHDA and CDR2 is SQIVND (reference sequence). Trimming stripped 6 bases from V and 2 bases from J, with 8 bases between. This CDR3 contains 12 residues.

The rearrangement links TRBV19 to TRBJ1-2; D gene uncertain. Germline V CDR1 and CDR2: LNHDA, SQIVND (reference sequence). V was cut by 6 bases and J by 0 bases, with 11 bases left in between. CDR3 length: 14 amino acids. CDR3 nucleotides: TGTGCCAGTAGCCCCTACTCGGCTAACTATGGCTACACCTTC. Its translation is CASSPYSANYGYTF.

Concerning this clone: The junction does not match germline at one end; this may be a read error. The genes are TRBV19 and TRBJ2-2; weak D call: TRBD1 (6 bases). CDR3 length equals 14 residues. Germline assignment: CDR1 LNHDA and CDR2 SQIVND (reference sequence). CDR3 DNA sequence: TGTGCCAGTACCCCAACAGGGAACGCCGGGGAGCTGTTTTTT. This encodes CASTPTGNAGELFF.

The chain links TRBV7-2 to TRBJ2-2; D gene uncertain. Trimming cost V 3 bases and J 5 bases, with 4 bases left between them. The CDR3 runs 12 residues. Germline V gene sequence: CDR1 SGHTA, CDR2 FQGNSA. CDR3 protein: CASSFETGELFF. CDR3 bases: TGTGCCAGCAGCTTCGAGACCGGGGAGCTGTTTTTT. Based on the CDR3 plus reference TRBV7-2 and TRBJ2-2, the full variable domain is GAGVSQSPSNKVTEKGKDVELRCDPISGHTALYWYRQSLGQGLEFLIYFQGNSAPDKSGLPSDRFSAERTGGSVSTLTIQRTQQEDSAVYLCASSFETGELFFGEGSRLTVL.

This chain connects TRBV5-4 to TRBJ2-3; D perhaps matches TRBD1 (5 bases). V was pared by 3 bases and J by 5 bases, with 16 bases between. This CDR3 is 15 amino acids long. CDR1 is SGHNT, CDR2 YYREEE, per germline (reference sequence). CDR3 region: CASSWIGVSGDTQYF. The CDR3 bases are TGTGCCAGCAGCTGGATAGGGGTATCCGGAGATACGCAGTATTTT. Combining the CDR3 with reference TRBV5-4 and TRBJ2-3 gives the whole variable domain ETGVTQSPTHLIKTRGQQVTLRCSSQSGHNTVSWYQQALGQGPQFIFQYYREEENGRGNFPPRFSGLQFPNYSSELNVNALELDDSALYLCASSWIGVSGDTQYFGPGTRLTVL.

This chain links TRBV28 with TRBJ2-7; 12 nucleotides align to TRBD2. Trimming took 7 bases from V and 3 from J; bases not matched to a gene: 4. Germline CDR1 and CDR2: MDHEN and SYDVKM. CDR3 size: 14 residues. The CDR3 DNA follows: TGTGCCAGCACTCTAGCGGGAGGGCTCTACGAGCAGTACTTC. Translation gives CASTLAGGLYEQYF.

This clone was observed once. The rearrangement links TRBV7-3 to TRBJ1-2; 8 bases line up with TRBD1. CDR1 is SGHTA, CDR2 FQGTGA, per germline. The CDR3 contains 15 residues. V dropped 1 base and J dropped 9; count of bases not matched to a gene: 10. This CDR3 reads CASSLSVTDRESYTF. The CDR3, as DNA: TGTGCCAGCAGCTTAAGCGTGACGGACAGGGAGAGCTACACCTTC.

The chain combines TRBV12-5 with TRBJ2-1; 8 positions match TRBD2. Trimming took 1 base from V and 9 from J; bases not matched to a gene: 11. Germline V gene lookup returns CDR1 LGHNT and CDR2 FRNRAP. CDR3 length: 16 residues. CDR3 sequence: CASGLGSSGSRGEQFF. For the CDR3, the DNA is TGTGCTAGTGGTTTGGGATCAAGCGGGAGTAGGGGTGAGCAGTTCTTC.

This chain joins TRBV4-1 and TRBJ1-1; possible D gene TRBD1, 5 bases. V was trimmed by 4 bases and J by 4 bases, leaving 10 bases between them. The CDR3 has 13 residues. Germline V lookup: CDR1 MGHRA, CDR2 YSYEKL. CDR3 nucleotides: TGCGCCAGCAGCCTGACGGGGGGCACTGAAGCTTTCTTT. It is translated as CASSLTGGTEAFF.

V usage is TRBV11-2 and J usage is TRBJ2-7; 7 bases are shared with TRBD2. Germline V gene sequence: CDR1 SGHAT, CDR2 FQNNGV. This CDR3 is built from 14 residues. Losses at the gene ends were 5 bases for V and 6 bases for J; bases not matched to a gene: 10. This CDR3 reads CASSGRGNNGEQYF. In nucleotides, the CDR3 is TGTGCCAGCAGCGGGCGGGGGAATAATGGCGAGCAGTACTTC.

V usage is TRBV7-9 and J usage is TRBJ2-2, with 9 bases identical to TRBD2. There are 15 residues in the CDR3. In germline, CDR1 is SEHNR, CDR2 FQNEAQ (reference sequence). J gave up 3 bases and V 3 bases, and 2 bases lay outside the gene matches. CDR3 bases: TGTGCCAGCAGCTTGACTAGCGGAGACACCGGGGAGCTGTTTTTT. Translated, it gives CASSLTSGDTGELFF.

A single count supports this clone. The chain has TRBV6-2 or TRBV6-3 and TRBJ2-5; 9 bases line up with TRBD2. This CDR3 has 15 amino acids. Trimming removed 6 bases from V and 2 bases from J; junction bases left unmatched: 7. Germline V gene data show CDR1 as MNHEY and CDR2 as SVGEGT. The CDR3 DNA reads as TGTGCCAGCAGCCCGAGCGGGAGGTCTCAAGAGACCCAGTACTTC. Its translation: CASSPSGRSQETQYF.

This sequence joins TRBV9 and TRBJ1-5; TRBD1 agrees at 7 bases. With V trimmed by 2 bases and J by 1 base, 9 bases remained unmatched. Germline V gene lookup returns CDR1 SGDLS and CDR2 YYNGEE. The CDR3 loop spans 17 amino acids. The CDR3 DNA reads as TGTGCCAGCAGCGTCGACAGGGTAGGTTGGAGCAATCAGCCCCAGCATTTT. This translates into CASSVDRVGWSNQPQHF.

The chain couples TRBV15 to TRBJ2-2; 12 bases line up with TRBD1. The length of the CDR3 is 19 residues. The J segment lost 4 bases and the V segment lost 0 bases, leaving 9 bases of the junction unmatched. The germline V gene encodes CDR1 LNHNV and CDR2 YYDKDF (reference sequence). CDR3 residues: CATSRDFRRDRGLTGELFF. The DNA for the CDR3 is TGTGCCACCAGCAGAGATTTTCGGCGGGACAGGGGGCTCACCGGGGAGCTGTTTTTT.

V is TRBV4-3 and J is TRBJ1-6; possibly TRBD1 for D (5 bases). This CDR3 is 15 amino acids long. V lost 3 bases and J 9 bases, leaving 15 bases between the germline ends. CDR1 and CDR2 (germline): LGHNA, YSLEER. CDR3 region: CASSQETQVLSPLHF. CDR3 coding DNA: TGCGCCAGCAGCCAGGAGACACAGGTTCTTTCACCCCTCCACTTT.

As DNA, the CDR3 is TGTGCCAGCAGCCAAGGCGGCGAAGCGTATGGCTACACCTTC. Its translation: CASSQGGEAYGYTF. The chain uses TRBV3-1 (or the pseudogene TRBV3-2) and TRBJ1-2; the D is unclear. The CDR3 loop spans 14 amino acids. The germline V gene has CDR1 LGHDT and CDR2 YNNKEL (reference sequence). V lost 1 base and J 5 bases, leaving 11 bases between the germline ends.

The chain uses TRBV25-1 and TRBJ2-3; TRBD1 agrees at 9 bases. The CDR3 is 14 residues long. Germline V lookup: CDR1 MGHDK, CDR2 SYGVNS. V trimming: 3 bases; J trimming: 4 bases; junction bases outside the gene matches: 2. CDR3 in amino acids: CASSDTGGSDTQYF. The CDR3 coding sequence is TGTGCCAGCAGTGATACAGGGGGCTCAGATACGCAGTATTTT.